A selection of T cell receptor beta chains follows, all from one sample in a study of PD-1 blockade in classical Hodgkin lymphoma. The repertoire was sequenced with immunoSEQ multiplex PCR; TCRdb's copy has only in-frame clones and lacks some. Of around 20,000 clones in the sample, over 70% were seen once. The sample here was peripheral blood mononuclear cells (PBMCs), taken before the fourth cycle of nivolumab. These receptors were taken from a human donor with classical Hodgkin lymphoma. Both conserved end residues are part of each CDR3.

j_call v_call cdr3_aa
TRBJ1-1 TRBV6-5 CASSYSYGPAFF
TRBJ2-3 TRBV6-5 CASKRGGGATDTQYF
TRBJ2-2 TRBV19 CASPNHKTGELFF
TRBJ2-1 TRBV2 CASSEYGALAGEGRGHEQFF
TRBJ1-3 TRBV5-1 CASGRGEVDFGNTIYF
TRBJ1-2 TRBV19 CASSMSWGSGYTF
TRBJ2-7 TRBV7-9 CASSSRTGTGFTYEQYF
TRBJ2-5 TRBV5-1 CASSPGTEQETQYF
TRBJ2-7 TRBV10-3 CASSGDTIYEQYF
TRBJ2-7 TRBV14 CASNSFFRQGGYEQYF
TRBJ2-5 TRBV7-3 CASSLNRRGETQYF
TRBJ2-7 TRBV7-3 CASSTRQGGEQYF
TRBJ2-7 TRBV29-1 CSVDTTGAIGPNYEQYF
TRBJ2-5 TRBV27 CASSLSVIETQYF
TRBJ2-2 TRBV7-9 CASSRPGTGNLNTGELFF
TRBJ2-7 TRBV7-8 CASTRGSRSYEQYF
TRBJ2-5 TRBV7-2 CASSDETGTSVEETQYF
TRBJ1-1 TRBV13 CASSPGLNTEAFF
TRBJ2-7 TRBV5-4 CASSPGGRVGDEQYF
TRBJ2-7 TRBV29-1 CSVAGLAGGHGGEQYF
TRBJ2-3 TRBV15 CATSSGLAGATDTQYF
TRBJ1-5 TRBV28 CASSLGGLRQPQHF
TRBJ1-4 TRBV28 CASRGTGFKLFF
TRBJ2-7 TRBV29-1 CSVEGTDRDAYEQYF
TRBJ1-5 TRBV5-1 CASSLAGGPNQPQHF
TRBJ1-1 TRBV30 CAWSDGDTEAFF
TRBJ1-6 TRBV27 CASTLYGRPGPLHF
TRBJ2-1 TRBV11-3 CASSRGQGQYYNEQFF
TRBJ2-5 TRBV25-1 CASSDFGGLRKLYF
TRBJ1-5 TRBV6-1 CASSESPEGNQPQHF
TRBJ1-3 TRBV5-3 CASSLGASSGNTIYF
TRBJ2-7 TRBV6-6 CASSYSSYEQYF
TRBJ1-3 TRBV4-2 CASSQDREGGNTIYF
TRBJ1-1 TRBV5-1 CASGTVQGDTEAFF
TRBJ2-3 TRBV7-9 CASSYTGDTQYF
TRBJ2-3 TRBV7-2 CASSSNGGTDTQYF
TRBJ2-7 TRBV18 CASSPWTGGSYEQYF
TRBJ2-7 TRBV6-5 CASSYGGWSYEQYF
TRBJ2-7 TRBV6-1 CASFGGSYEQYF
TRBJ2-7 TRBV30 CAWSRVRGVNEQYF
TRBJ2-5 TRBV9 CASSVGQETQYF
TRBJ2-7 TRBV28 CASSLWGQPYEQYF
TRBJ1-1 TRBV6-6 CASSNRVTNTEAFF
TRBJ2-2 TRBV5-1 CASSLFRDNTGELFF
TRBJ1-1 TRBV10-2 CASREQGGSNAFF
TRBJ2-5 TRBV20-1 CSADQETQYF